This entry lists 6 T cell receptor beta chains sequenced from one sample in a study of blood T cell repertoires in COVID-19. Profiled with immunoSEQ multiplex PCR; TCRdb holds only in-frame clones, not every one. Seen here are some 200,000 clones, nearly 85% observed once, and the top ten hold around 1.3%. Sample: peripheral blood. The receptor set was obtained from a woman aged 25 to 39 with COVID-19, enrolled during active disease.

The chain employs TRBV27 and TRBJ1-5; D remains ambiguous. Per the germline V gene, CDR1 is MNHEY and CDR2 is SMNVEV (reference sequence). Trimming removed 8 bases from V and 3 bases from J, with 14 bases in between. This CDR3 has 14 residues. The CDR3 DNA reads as TGTGCCAGCTCCGCGGGCGGTTACAATCAGCCCCAGCATTTT. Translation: CASSAGGYNQPQHF.

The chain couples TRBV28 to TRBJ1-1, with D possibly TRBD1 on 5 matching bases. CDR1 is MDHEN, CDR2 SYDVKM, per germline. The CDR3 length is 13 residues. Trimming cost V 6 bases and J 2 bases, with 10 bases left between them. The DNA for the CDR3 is TGTGCCAGCAGCCCGACAGACAACACTGAAGCTTTCTTT. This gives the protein CASSPTDNTEAFF.

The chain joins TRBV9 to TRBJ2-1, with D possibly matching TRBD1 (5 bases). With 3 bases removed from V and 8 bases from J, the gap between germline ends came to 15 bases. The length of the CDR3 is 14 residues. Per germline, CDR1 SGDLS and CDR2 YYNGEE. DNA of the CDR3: TGTGCCAGCAGCGAGAACCTCAGGGTGGATGAGCAGTTCTTC. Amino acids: CASSENLRVDEQFF.

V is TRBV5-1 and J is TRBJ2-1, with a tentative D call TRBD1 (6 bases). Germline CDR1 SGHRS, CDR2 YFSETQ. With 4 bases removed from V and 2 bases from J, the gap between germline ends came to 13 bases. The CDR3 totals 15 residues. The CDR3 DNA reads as TGCGCCAGCAGCCCAACCGGGACAACCTACAATGAGCAGTTCTTC. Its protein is CASSPTGTTYNEQFF.

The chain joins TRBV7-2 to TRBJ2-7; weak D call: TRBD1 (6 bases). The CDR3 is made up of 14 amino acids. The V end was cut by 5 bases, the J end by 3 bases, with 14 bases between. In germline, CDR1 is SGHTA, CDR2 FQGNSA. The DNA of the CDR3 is TGTGCCAGCAGCCGCCCAGGGGTAAGCTACGAGCAGTACTTC. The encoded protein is CASSRPGVSYEQYF.

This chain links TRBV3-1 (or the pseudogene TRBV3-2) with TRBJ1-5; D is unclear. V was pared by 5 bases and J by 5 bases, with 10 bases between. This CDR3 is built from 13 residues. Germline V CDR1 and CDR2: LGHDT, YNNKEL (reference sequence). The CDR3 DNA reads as TGTGCCAGCAGCGGAACCGGGGATCAGCCCCAGCATTTT. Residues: CASSGTGDQPQHF.